The entry that follows covers one TCR beta chain sequence. The antigen is unknown. This specimen comes from a study of blood T cells in healthy people across ages. Germline V CDR1 and CDR2: LGHDT, YNNKEL (reference sequence). The CDR3 is 19 amino acids. V dropped 0 bases and J dropped 4; count of bases not matched to a gene: 14. Caucasian, healthy and from Russia, the donors were aged between about 6 and 90. The second PCR ran roughly 7 to 12 cycles with a sample-barcoded 5' primer and J-beta primers. Each cDNA molecule was tagged by a template-switch adaptor with 12 random nucleotides. TCRdb processed the 5' RACE reads anew with MiXCR; each CDR3 protein has one entry. The sample yields more than 1,400,000 distinct CDR3 sequences, 40% to 50% seen once. Study-wide results and limits: Strong correlation existed between TCR beta diversity and naive T cell percentage. TCR beta diversity, measured per million T cells, fell in a roughly linear way with age.

This rearrangement joins TRBV3-1 to TRBJ2-1; TRBD2 agrees at 8 bases. Sequenced: blood. This clonotype was sampled from a woman between 18 and 29 years old in good health. CDR3 residues: CASSQDSFQRGPLYNEQFF. The CDR3 bases are TGTGCCAGCAGCCAAGATAGTTTCCAGCGGGGGCCCCTATACAATGAGCAGTTCTTC.